Listed below are T cell receptor beta chains from one sample, sequenced in a study of OX40 agonist ivuxolimab in advanced cancers. Data came from immunoSEQ multiplex PCR; TCRdb stores just in-frame clones and leaves some out. The table shows just under 35,000 clones, with about 90% occurring only once. Sample: CD4+ or CD8+ T cells sorted from blood, taken in a trial of the OX40 agonist ivuxolimab. These receptors all stem from an adult with an advanced solid tumor such as melanoma, head and neck, liver or kidney cancer. The CDR3 runs from the conserved cysteine through the conserved F or W. The order of the fields is clone size, J gene, V gene, D gene, CDR3 DNA, CDR3 protein. A D gene is named only where the DNA matches it firmly. Size is omitted from some rows. Given values are once, few, many or a class for expanded clones.

>.|TRBJ2-6|TRBV5-1|.
TGCGCCAGCAGCTTGGTCAACAGGGCGACTGGGGCCAACGTCCTGACTTTC
CASSLVNRATGANVLTF
>.|TRBJ2-7|TRBV7-8|.
TGTGCCAGCAGCCCCTCGGGGTTCTACGAGCAGTACTTC
CASSPSGFYEQYF
>.|TRBJ1-4|TRBV9|TRBD1
TGTGCCAGCAGCCCCGGGACAGTTACTAATGAAAAACTGTTTTTT
CASSPGTVTNEKLFF
>.|TRBJ2-7|TRBV6-1|.
TGTGCCACCCTGAAAACAGGGAGCTCCTACGAGCAGTACTTC
CATLKTGSSYEQYF
>once|TRBJ2-3|TRBV7-3|.
TGTGCCAGCTCGTCGGATAGCACAGATACGCAGTATTTT
CASSSDSTDTQYF
>.|TRBJ1-3|TRBV2|.
TGTGCCAGCGCGGACAGTGCCCCACTCTCTGGAAACACCATATATTTT
CASADSAPLSGNTIYF
>.|TRBJ2-2|TRBV6-5|.
TGTGCCAGCAGCCCTGGAGATAGTGAGCCCGGGGAGCTGTTTTTT
CASSPGDSEPGELFF
>.|TRBJ1-2|TRBV7-6|TRBD1
TGTGCCAGCAGCCAAGGACAGGGTGGCGGCTACACCTTC
CASSQGQGGGYTF
>.|TRBJ2-1|TRBV7-9|TRBD1
TGTGCCAGCAGGTTACAGGGGAGCTCCTACAATGAGCAGTTCTTC
CASRLQGSSYNEQFF
>.|TRBJ2-1|TRBV9|.
TGTGCCAGCGCGGGTACAGGGAAGTATGAGCAGTTCTTC
CASAGTGKYEQFF
>.|TRBJ2-7|TRBV11-2|TRBD1
TGTGCCAGCAGCTTAGAGGACAGGATAAACTACGAGCAGTACTTC
CASSLEDRINYEQYF
>few|TRBJ2-7|TRBV11-2|.
TGTGCCAGCAGCGGACGGGCTGTCTACGAGCAGTACTTC
CASSGRAVYEQYF
>.|TRBJ1-1|TRBV11-2|.
TGTGCCAGCAGCTCCGGAGGGTGGGGCATGAACACTGAAGCTTTCTTT
CASSSGGWGMNTEAFF
>few|TRBJ2-7|TRBV28|.
TGTGCCAGCAGCCATGGCTACGAGCAGTACTTC
CASSHGYEQYF
>.|TRBJ1-3|TRBV5-6|TRBD1
TGTGCCAGCAGCCTACACCCGGGACAGAGCTCTGGAAACACCATATATTTT
CASSLHPGQSSGNTIYF
>.|TRBJ2-1|TRBV27|.
TGTGCCAGCAGTTTATCGACGCACAGCTACAATGAGCAGTTCTTC
CASSLSTHSYNEQFF
>.|TRBJ2-1|TRBV27|.
TGTGCCAGCAGTTTATCTAGCGGCTCCTACAATGAGCAGTTCTTC
CASSLSSGSYNEQFF